The entry that follows covers one T cell receptor beta chain sequence. Using immunoSEQ multiplex PCR, the repertoire was profiled, and TCRdb retains in-frame clones only, with some absent. The sample lists approximately 140,000 clones; 85% to 95% were seen once. This entry comes from a study of control samples from healthy donors and cancer patients. This CDR3 region has 20 residues. Trimming took 2 bases from V and 2 from J; bases not matched to a gene: 14. Per germline, CDR1 LNHDA and CDR2 SQIVND (reference sequence). This TCR derives from a middle-aged man in good health. V is TRBV19 and J is TRBJ1-5, with 11 bases lining up with TRBD1. Sequencing was done on a sample of blood. The CDR3 region has the DNA TGTGCCAGTAGTATACCCCTCGGACAGGGGGCAAATATTGGCAATCAGCCCCAGCATTTT. Translated: CASSIPLGQGANIGNQPQHF.